The 10 T cell receptor beta chains in this list originate from one sample, sequenced in a study of CD8+CD57+ T cells in acquired aplastic anemia. Investigators profiled TCR beta VDJ and CDR3 from genomic DNA template. TCRdb reanalysed the reads using MiXCR and keeps one entry per CDR3 protein. The sample carries about 400,000 distinct CDR3 sequences, under 80% recorded once. Sequenced material: sorted CD4+, CD8+, or CD8+CD57+ T cells (not recorded which) from PBMCs. The source is a human donor in good health, serving as a control.

About this clonotype: At one boundary the junction diverges from the germline segment, which might be a read error. The chain carries TRBV20-1 and TRBJ2-1; 7 bases agree with TRBD1. Germline V gene lookup returns CDR1 DFQATT and CDR2 SNEGSKA (reference sequence). The CDR3 loop spans 11 amino acids. The DNA for the CDR3 is TGCAGTGCTGCTACAGGGGATAATTCACTCTTC. Encoded protein: CSAATGDNSLF.

This clonotype was counted ten times or more. J is TRBJ2-3 and V is TRBV5-1; 14 bases align to TRBD2. J lost 2 bases, V lost 4 bases, and 15 bases had no gene match. This CDR3 region has 20 residues. CDR1 and CDR2 from the germline V gene are SGHRS and YFSETQ. CDR3 in amino acids: CASSIRTSGGSIYNTDTQYF. The CDR3 DNA sequence: TGCGCCAGCAGCATCCGGACTAGCGGGGGGTCCATATATAACACAGATACGCAGTATTTT.

This clonotype has at least ten counts. The chain couples TRBV2 to TRBJ2-5, with TRBD1 as a possible D gene (5 bases). The germline V gene encodes CDR1 SNHLY and CDR2 FYNNEI. CDR3 length: 13 amino acids. With 2 bases removed from V and 4 bases from J, the gap between germline ends came to 8 bases. This CDR3 is CASSETGIETQYF. The CDR3 DNA sequence: TGTGCCAGCAGTGAAACAGGAATAGAGACCCAGTACTTC.

This clonotype was counted at least ten times. The gene calls are TRBV29-1 and TRBJ1-2, with D tentatively TRBD1 (5 bases). The CDR3 loop spans 12 amino acids. V was trimmed by 5 bases and J by 7 bases, leaving 14 bases between them. Per the germline V gene, CDR1 is SQVTM and CDR2 is ANQGSEA. The CDR3 protein is CSVRLMGVGYTF. CDR3 DNA: TGCAGCGTTCGATTGATGGGGGTTGGCTACACCTTC.

Turning to this clonotype: One end of the junction does not line up with germline, which may come from a read error. The gene calls are TRBV2 and TRBJ1-3; D is possibly TRBD1 (5 bases). The assigned J gene may be wrong: the sequence end matches TRBJ1-4 better. Germline CDR1 SNHLY, CDR2 FYNNEI. This CDR3 is 14 amino acids long. CDR3 amino acids: CASSVNRLGETLFF. Written as DNA, the CDR3 is TGTGCCAGCAGTGTCAACAGGTTAGGGGAAACACTGTTTTTT.

For this clonotype: The junction differs from germline at one of its ends, possibly a read error. J is TRBJ2-1 and V is TRBV9, with TRBD2 matching over 7 bases. The CDR3 runs 15 residues. CDR1 is SGDLS, CDR2 YYNGEE, per germline. The CDR3: CASSHGTNGAYEQFF. In DNA form, the CDR3 reads TGCGCCAGTAGTCACGGGACTAACGGGGCCTACGAGCAGTTCTTC.

This clonotype showed up just once. The chain uses TRBV9 and TRBJ2-1, with 7 bases fitting TRBD2. CDR1 is SGDLS and CDR2 is YYNGEE in the germline V gene. This CDR3 is built from 15 residues. The J segment lost 12 bases and the V segment lost 7 bases, leaving 19 bases of the junction unmatched. The CDR3 DNA reads as TGTGCCAGCGGCGCAGAGGGCCAGCGGGGCAATTCGCAGTTCTTC. The encoded protein is CASGAEGQRGNSQFF.

This sequence joins TRBV2 and TRBJ2-7; 7 bases align to TRBD1. CDR3 length: 15 amino acids. Unmatched junction bases numbered 7, after V lost 2 bases and J lost 3 bases. Germline CDR1 reads SNHLY; CDR2 reads FYNNEI. The CDR3 here is CASSESPGTVYEQYF. For the CDR3, the DNA is TGTGCCAGCAGTGAATCCCCAGGGACAGTCTACGAGCAGTACTTC.

This chain links TRBV5-8 with TRBJ1-2, with no clear D. The CDR3 sequence is 15 residues long. Per germline, CDR1 SGHTS and CDR2 YDEGEE. The V end lost 4 bases, the J end lost 4 bases, and 17 bases lay between the germline ends. CDR3: CASSPRQGPSYGYTF. The CDR3 nucleotides read TGTGCCAGCAGCCCCCGGCAAGGACCGTCCTATGGCTACACCTTC.

This clonotype has a handful of counts. The gene calls are TRBV27 and TRBJ2-1, with 8 nucleotides matching TRBD1. CDR1 is MNHEY, CDR2 SMNVEV, per germline (reference sequence). The ends lost 8 bases at V and 5 bases at J; junction bases unmatched: 8. This CDR3 is built from 14 residues. CDR3 sequence reads: CASGLQGVDNEQFF. CDR3 DNA: TGTGCCAGCGGATTACAGGGGGTTGACAATGAGCAGTTCTTC.